Below, 4 T cell receptor beta chains from the same sample are listed, as sequenced in a study of CD8 T cells in Susac syndrome. When the RNA was reverse transcribed, random hexamers were used with an input of roughly 0.45 to 1 ug. TCRdb called the immunoSEQ multiplex PCR reads again in MiXCR, with one record for every CDR3 protein. The table shows approximately 100,000 distinct CDR3 sequences, with around 90% occurring only once. Material: CD4+ T cells from PBMCs. The receptors shown here come from a human donor in good health.

The chain links TRBV12-3 or TRBV12-4 to TRBJ2-7, with D perhaps TRBD1 (6 bases). Trimming removed 4 bases from V and 5 bases from J, with 18 bases in between. This CDR3 spans 15 amino acids. CDR3 bases: TGTGCCAGCAGTTCGCGACCCACAGGGAGAAACGAGCAGTACTTC. Its protein is CASSSRPTGRNEQYF.

The V call is TRBV12-3 or TRBV12-4, the J call TRBJ1-2; D perhaps matches TRBD1 (6 bases). This CDR3 is 16 amino acids long. Trimming removed 1 base at V and 6 bases at J, with 18 bases between. The CDR3 is CASSLGQGRRKDGYTF. The CDR3 region has the DNA TGTGCCAGCAGTTTAGGTCAGGGGCGCCGTAAAGATGGCTACACCTTC.

The V and J genes are TRBV11-2 and TRBJ1-1; D not certain. The V and J ends lost 7 bases and 1 base respectively, with 13 bases between them. The germline V gene has CDR1 SGHAT and CDR2 FQNNGV. This CDR3 spans 14 amino acids. The chain's CDR3 is CASTLQVANTEAFF. The CDR3 coding sequence is TGTGCCAGCACGCTGCAGGTGGCGAACACTGAAGCTTTCTTT.

This clonotype was seen just once. The genes are TRBV5-1 and TRBJ2-3, with D perhaps matching TRBD2 (6 bases). Germline assignment: CDR1 SGHRS and CDR2 YFSETQ. The length of the CDR3 is 16 residues. V was clipped by 0 bases and J by 0 bases, with 11 bases between them. The CDR3, as DNA: TGCGCCAGCAGCTTGGTAGGCGGGATAAGCACAGATACGCAGTATTTT. Protein sequence: CASSLVGGISTDTQYF. Full variable domain (missing parts from reference TRBV5-1 and TRBJ2-3): KAGVTQTPRYLIKTRGQQVTLSCSPISGHRSVSWYQQTPGQGLQFLFEYFSETQRNKGNFPGRFSGRQFSNSRSEMNVSTLELGDSALYLCASSLVGGISTDTQYFGPGTRLTVL.